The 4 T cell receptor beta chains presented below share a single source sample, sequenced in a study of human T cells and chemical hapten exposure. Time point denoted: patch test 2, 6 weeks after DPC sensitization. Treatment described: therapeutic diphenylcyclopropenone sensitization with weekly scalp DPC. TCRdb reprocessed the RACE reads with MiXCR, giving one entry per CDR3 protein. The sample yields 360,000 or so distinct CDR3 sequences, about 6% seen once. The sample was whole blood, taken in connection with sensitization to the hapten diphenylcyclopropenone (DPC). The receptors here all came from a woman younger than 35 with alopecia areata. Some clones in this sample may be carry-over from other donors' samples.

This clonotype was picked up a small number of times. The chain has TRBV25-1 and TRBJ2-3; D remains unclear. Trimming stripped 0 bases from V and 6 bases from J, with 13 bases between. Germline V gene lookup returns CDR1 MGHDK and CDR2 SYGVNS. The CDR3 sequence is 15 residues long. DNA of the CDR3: TGTGCCAGCAGTGAATATGGGCCAGTGGGGGATACGCAGTATTTT. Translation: CASSEYGPVGDTQYF.

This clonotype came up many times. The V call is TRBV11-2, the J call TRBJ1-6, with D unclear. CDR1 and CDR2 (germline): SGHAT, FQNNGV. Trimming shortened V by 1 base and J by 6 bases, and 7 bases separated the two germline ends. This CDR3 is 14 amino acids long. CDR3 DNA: TGTGCCAGCAGCTTAGTGACGGGTAATTCACCCCTCCACTTT. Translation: CASSLVTGNSPLHF.

The chain's CDR3 is CASSLARGREQFF. The CDR3 DNA reads as TGTGCCAGCAGCTTAGCTCGTGGGCGTGAGCAGTTCTTC. The chain carries TRBV7-9 and TRBJ2-1; no reliable D call. The CDR3 loop spans 13 amino acids. Germline CDR1 reads SEHNR; CDR2 reads FQNEAQ (reference sequence). V was cut by 0 bases and J by 9 bases, with 9 bases left in between.

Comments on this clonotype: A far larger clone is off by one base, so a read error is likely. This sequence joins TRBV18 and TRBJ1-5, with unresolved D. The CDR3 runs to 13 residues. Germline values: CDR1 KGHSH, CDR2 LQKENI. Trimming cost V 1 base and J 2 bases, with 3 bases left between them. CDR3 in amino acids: CASSPHGNQPQHF. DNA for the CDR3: TGTGCCAGCTCACCACATGGCAATCAGCCCCAGCATTTT.